Sequencing of this T cell receptor beta chain was carried out in a study of T cells after yellow fever vaccination. On the study more broadly: The SMART-Seq v4 Ultra Low Input method served to prepare the low-cell-number fractions. General study results and limits: Contamination by abundant bulk-population clonotypes could be present in FACS-sorted repertoires. CD4 and CD8 compartments shared a small share of clonotypes.

This clonotype showed up just a few times. Its antigen is as yet unknown. MiXCR was run by TCRdb on the 5' RACE reads, yielding one entry per CDR3 protein. The sample shows around 500,000 distinct CDR3 sequences, about a fifth of them seen only once. The ends were cut back, 0 bases at V and 5 bases at J, with 11 bases in the middle. This CDR3 has 14 amino acids. Germline V gives CDR1 MNHEY, CDR2 SVGAGI. Sequences were derived from PBMCs, sampled about 20 days after the first yellow fever vaccination. The TCR sequence derives from a man between 18 and 35 years old who received the YFV17D yellow fever vaccine. This rearrangement joins TRBV6-5 to TRBJ2-7; a weak D match, TRBD2 (5 bases). The CDR3 sequence is CASSYSSPGDEQYF. As DNA, the CDR3 is TGTGCCAGCAGTTACTCCTCTCCCGGGGACGAGCAGTACTTC.